This TCR beta chain was sequenced during a study of blood T cell repertoires in COVID-19. The wider study: The United States, Italy and Spain provided the acute and convalescent COVID-19 samples. PBMCs, B-cell-depleted T cells, or T cells provided the cDNA or gDNA that made up the material.

The V gene end was trimmed by 4 bases and the J gene end by 13 bases; junction bases not matched to a gene: 11. CDR1 and CDR2 (germline): SGHRS, YFSETQ. The length of the CDR3 is 13 residues. Study processing details: Quantification of nucleated cells was approximated via reference gene primer amplification. Profiling relied on immunoSEQ multiplex PCR, and the TCRdb table lists in-frame clones only, not all of them. That table is the source of V, J and clone size, and D and trimming were worked out from the DNA. The sample has some 94,000 clones, 87% seen once. The chain has TRBV5-1 and TRBJ1-2, with 9 bases lining up with TRBD1. Specimen: peripheral blood. This receptor was taken from a woman between 55 and 75 years old with COVID-19, enrolled during active disease. Here the CDR3 reads CASSQDRDRVLTF. The CDR3 DNA reads as TGCGCCAGCAGCCAAGACCGGGACAGGGTTCTCACCTTC.